Sequencing of this T cell receptor beta chain was carried out in a study of metastatic and nonmetastatic thyroid tumors. Study information: Samples came from malignant and benign thyroid patients, and repertoires were compared across blood and tumor or nodule tissue.

No patient received treatment before thyroid surgery. The CDR3 consists of 12 residues. Germline assignment: CDR1 SQVTM and CDR2 ANQGSEA. V lost 4 bases, J lost 7 bases, and 13 bases lay in between. TCRdb used MiXCR to call clones anew from the PCR reads. The repertoire holds tens of thousands of clones, with over 9.5% as singletons. This clone came up many times. The clonotype originates from a female donor with papillary thyroid cancer or a benign thyroid nodule (not recorded which). Some clones in this sample may be carry-over from other donors' samples. The chain uses TRBV29-1 and TRBJ1-1; D uncertain. Sequenced input: blood. CDR3 bases: TGCAGCGTTGCATTCAAAGGCGATGAAGCTTTCTTT. Translation: CSVAFKGDEAFF.